Sequencing of this T cell receptor beta chain was carried out in a study of T cells and Merkel cell carcinoma outcomes. General observations from the study: In Merkel cell carcinoma, repertoire and T-cell density reportedly predicted outcomes.

Germline loops: CDR1 SEHNR, CDR2 FQNEAQ (reference sequence). Trimming stripped 1 base from V and 7 bases from J, with 5 bases between. The CDR3 runs to 13 residues. Comment on this clone: The target antigen is unknown.

Sequencing was performed with immunoSEQ multiplex PCR; in TCRdb, only in-frame clones are kept and a portion is missing. The sample consists of some 1,400 clones, 86% of them appearing once. This TCR was sampled from a human donor with Merkel cell carcinoma. V usage is TRBV7-9 and J usage is TRBJ1-6, with a tentative D call TRBD1 (5 bases). The sample taken for sequencing was tumor tissue from Merkel cell carcinoma. CDR3 protein: CASSLEGNSPLHF. The CDR3 nucleotides are TGTGCCAGCAGCTTAGAGGGGAATTCACCCCTCCACTTT.